Listed here are 28 T cell receptor beta chains from one sample, sequenced in a study of blood T cell repertoires in COVID-19. Using immunoSEQ multiplex PCR, the repertoire was profiled, and TCRdb retains in-frame clones only, with some absent. Among approximately 290,000 clones, 75% to 90% were seen once, and the ten largest hold around 12%. Sequencing used peripheral blood. These receptors were collected from a woman aged 55 to 70 with acute or convalescent COVID-19.

This chain links TRBV19 with TRBJ1-2, with 8 bases matching TRBD1. From germline, CDR1 is LNHDA and CDR2 SQIVND (reference sequence). The CDR3 loop spans 15 amino acids. The junction had 11 bases not matched to a gene; V was cut back by 7 bases and J by 4 bases. The CDR3 region is CASKSQGAVSYGYTF. The CDR3 region has the DNA TGTGCCAGTAAAAGCCAGGGGGCGGTGTCCTATGGCTACACCTTC.

The rearrangement links TRBV6-4 to TRBJ2-6; a weak D match, TRBD1 (6 bases). V gave up 6 bases and J gave up 0 bases, with 15 bases separating them. Germline assignment: CDR1 MRHNA and CDR2 SNTAGT. The CDR3 length is 17 residues. CDR3: CASRTGTPRSGANVLTF. CDR3 DNA: TGTGCCAGCAGGACCGGGACACCCCGCTCTGGGGCCAACGTCCTGACTTTC.

The chain is built from TRBV19 and TRBJ1-4; TRBD1 matches at 9 bases. The CDR3 consists of 16 residues. Germline CDR1 LNHDA, CDR2 SQIVND (reference sequence). V lost 4 bases to trimming and J lost 12 bases; unmatched junction nucleotides: 15. CDR3 in DNA: TGTGCCAGTAGTAATCGTCGGACAGGGGCGGTTGAGGAACTGTTTTTT. It encodes CASSNRRTGAVEELFF. Filled out from reference TRBV19 and TRBJ1-4, the complete variable domain reads DGGITQSPKYLFRKEGQNVTLSCEQNLNHDAMYWYRQDPGQGLRLIYYSQIVNDFQKGDIAEGYSVSREKKESFPLTVTSAQKNPTAFYLCASSNRRTGAVEELFFGSGTQLSVL.

This clone was seen a handful of times. The J gene is TRBJ1-1, the V gene TRBV5-1; 10 bases map to TRBD1. Germline values: CDR1 SGHRS, CDR2 YFSETQ. The CDR3 runs 17 residues. V lost 3 bases and J lost 1; bases outside the gene matches: 9. The CDR3 sequence: CASSSVTGGLGNTEAFF. The CDR3 DNA sequence: TGCGCCAGCAGCTCTGTGACAGGGGGCCTTGGGAACACTGAAGCTTTCTTT.

The rearrangement joins TRBV5-1 to TRBJ1-4, with 9 bases matching TRBD1. CDR3 length: 16 residues. The trim removed 2 bases at V and 0 bases at J, leaving 2 bases unmatched. CDR1 SGHRS and CDR2 YFSETQ come from the germline V gene. DNA for the CDR3: TGCGCCAGCAGCTTACAGGGGGCCGCAACTAATGAAAAACTGTTTTTT. Translation: CASSLQGAATNEKLFF.

This chain uses TRBV5-1 with TRBJ2-1; 7 positions agree with TRBD2. The V segment lost 4 bases and the J segment 4 bases; nucleotides outside the gene matches: 5. The length of the CDR3 is 14 residues. CDR1 SGHRS and CDR2 YFSETQ come from the germline V gene. CDR3 sequence (DNA): TGCGCCAGCAGCGGGCACGGGAGGTACAATGAGCAGTTCTTC. This translates into CASSGHGRYNEQFF. The full variable domain, rest sourced from reference TRBV5-1 and TRBJ2-1, is KAGVTQTPRYLIKTRGQQVTLSCSPISGHRSVSWYQQTPGQGLQFLFEYFSETQRNKGNFPGRFSGRQFSNSRSEMNVSTLELGDSALYLCASSGHGRYNEQFFGPGTRLTVL.

The chain uses TRBV5-5 and TRBJ1-1, with 7 bases lining up with TRBD1. Germline-derived CDR1 and CDR2 are SGHKS and YYEKEE (reference sequence). V shed 4 bases and J 4 bases; nucleotides not matched to a gene: 4. The CDR3 runs 13 residues. The CDR3 is CASSRQGGTEAFF. The CDR3 DNA is TGTGCCAGCAGCCGACAGGGAGGCACTGAAGCTTTCTTT. Using reference TRBV5-5 and TRBJ1-1 for the parts outside the CDR3, the full variable domain is DAGVTQSPTHLIKTRGQQVTLRCSPISGHKSVSWYQQVLGQGPQFIFQYYEKEERGRGNFPDRFSARQFPNYSSELNVNALLLGDSALYLCASSRQGGTEAFFGQGTRLTVV.

This clone was counted once. The J gene is TRBJ1-1, the V gene TRBV23-1, with unresolved D. TRBV23-1 is treated as an ORF (open reading frame) with a function not yet certain. The CDR3 has 13 residues. The CDR3, as DNA: TGCGCGAACTGGGCCGAGGGAGACACTGAAGCTTTCTTT. Its protein product is CANWAEGDTEAFF.

This clone was seen only once. The V gene is TRBV7-9, the J gene TRBJ1-1, with a weak D call TRBD1 (6 bases). The CDR3 runs 15 residues. Germline CDR1 and CDR2: SEHNR and FQNEAQ (reference sequence). Trimming stripped 5 bases from V and 6 bases from J, with 19 bases between. CDR3 DNA sequence: TGTGCCAGCAGCCTCTCCTCCCTACAGGGATCTGAAGCTTTCTTT. Residues: CASSLSSLQGSEAFF. Together with reference TRBV7-9 and TRBJ1-1, the CDR3 gives the full variable domain: DTGVSQNPRHKITKRGQNVTFRCDPISEHNRLYWYRQTLGQGPEFLTYFQNEAQLEKSRLLSDRFSAERPKGSFSTLEIQRTEQGDSAMYLCASSLSSLQGSEAFFGQGTRLTVV.

J is TRBJ1-1 and V is TRBV7-2; tentatively, D is TRBD1 (6 bases). Germline V CDR1 and CDR2: SGHTA, FQGNSA. CDR3 size: 16 residues. The V gene lost 1 base and the J gene lost 6 bases, with 18 bases spanning the gap. As DNA, the CDR3 is TGTGCCAGCAGCTTAGGAGGGGGACACATATCCGCTGAAGCTTTCTTT. It codes for CASSLGGGHISAEAFF.

The V gene is TRBV5-4, the J gene TRBJ1-4; TRBD1 aligns across 8 bases. Trimming removed 2 bases from V and 5 bases from J; junction bases left unmatched: 5. Looked up from germline, CDR1 is SGHNT and CDR2 is YYREEE (reference sequence). This CDR3 comprises 15 residues. CDR3: CASSFYTGGNEKLFF. The CDR3 coding sequence is TGTGCCAGCAGCTTTTATACAGGGGGAAATGAAAAACTGTTTTTT.

DNA of the CDR3: TGCGCCAGCAGCGCCCCGGGACACATTACCGGGGAGCTGTTTTTT. This codes for CASSAPGHITGELFF. The chain recombines TRBV5-1 with TRBJ2-2; D is perhaps TRBD1 (6 bases). The CDR3 runs to 15 residues. Trimming pared 4 bases from V and 5 bases from J, leaving 15 bases between. Germline lookup yields CDR1 SGHRS and CDR2 YFSETQ.

This clone has just one count. This sequence joins TRBV7-3 and TRBJ2-1; maybe TRBD2 (6 bases). CDR1 is SGHTA and CDR2 is FQGTGA in the germline V gene. The V end lost 4 bases, the J end lost 9 bases, and 13 bases lay between the germline ends. This CDR3 is 13 amino acids long. The CDR3 protein is CASSSLSGGEQFF. DNA for the CDR3: TGTGCCAGCAGCTCACTTTCCGGGGGTGAGCAGTTCTTC.

This clone has just one count. Other DNA sequences in this sample translate to the same CDR3. V is TRBV12-3 or TRBV12-4 and J is TRBJ2-7; the D gene is possibly TRBD1 (5 bases). V shed 0 bases and J shed 3 bases, with 6 bases lying between them. The CDR3 runs 13 residues. The CDR3 here is CASSLAGDYEQYF. CDR3 sequence (DNA): TGTGCCAGCAGTTTAGCAGGGGACTACGAGCAGTACTTC.

V is TRBV20-1 and J is TRBJ2-1; a possible D gene is TRBD2 (6 bases). Germline-derived CDR1 and CDR2 are DFQATT and SNEGSKA (reference sequence). CDR3 length: 11 amino acids. Trimming shortened V by 3 bases and J by 8 bases, and 8 bases separated the two germline ends. CDR3 sequence: CSASREHEQFF. CDR3 nucleotides: TGCAGTGCTAGTCGGGAGCATGAGCAGTTCTTC.

CDR3 region: CASSLHGGSNQPQHF. CDR3 bases: TGTGCCAGCAGCTTACATGGAGGAAGCAATCAGCCCCAGCATTTT. V and J are TRBV6-5 and TRBJ1-5; D is unresolved. V lost 6 bases and J lost 1, with 13 bases in between. From germline, CDR1 is MNHEY and CDR2 SVGAGI. This CDR3 has 15 amino acids.

This clone has only a few counts. V gene TRBV7-2 combines with J gene TRBJ1-2; 9 bases map to TRBD1. Germline values: CDR1 SGHTA, CDR2 FQGNSA. After removal of 1 base from V and 7 bases from J, the junction contained 7 bases not matched to a gene. The CDR3 extends over 15 amino acids. The CDR3 is CASSLGSGTGFGYTF. For the CDR3, the DNA is TGTGCCAGCAGCTTAGGATCCGGGACAGGGTTTGGCTACACCTTC.

The rearrangement links TRBV9 to TRBJ2-5; 9 nucleotides align to TRBD2. Per the germline V gene, CDR1 is SGDLS and CDR2 is YYNGEE. The V segment lost 3 bases and the J segment 6 bases; nucleotides outside the gene matches: 21. The length of the CDR3 is 19 residues. CDR3: CASSADLVPSGRHPQTQYF. CDR3 coding DNA: TGTGCCAGCAGCGCCGATCTGGTCCCCAGCGGGAGGCACCCCCAGACCCAGTACTTC.

Here the CDR3 DNA reads TGCGCCAGCAGCCTCCAGGGATACAATGAGCAGTTCTTC. Protein sequence: CASSLQGYNEQFF. The chain recombines TRBV4-3 with TRBJ2-1; maybe TRBD1 (5 bases). The length of the CDR3 is 13 residues. V was shortened by 4 bases and J by 4 bases, with 8 bases between the two germline ends. Germline V gene sequence: CDR1 LGHNA, CDR2 YSLEER.

This chain uses TRBV5-1 with TRBJ2-7, with D tentatively TRBD2 (6 bases). Trimming removed 1 base at V and 3 bases at J, with 26 bases between. CDR3 length: 19 amino acids. CDR1 SGHRS and CDR2 YFSETQ come from the germline V gene. Written as DNA, the CDR3 is TGCGCCAGCAGCTTGACCTCTGGGGGGTTCGATGCACTTAACTACGAGCAGTACTTC. Its translation is CASSLTSGGFDALNYEQYF.

J is TRBJ2-3 and V is TRBV6-2 or TRBV6-3; 12 nucleotides match TRBD2. Germline CDR1 MNHEY, CDR2 SVGEGT. V dropped 2 bases and J dropped 3; count of bases not matched to a gene: 0. This CDR3 has 15 amino acids. The CDR3 is CASSYGTSGTDTQYF. The CDR3 DNA is TGTGCCAGCAGTTACGGGACTAGCGGGACAGATACGCAGTATTTT.

The chain's CDR3 is CASSSEGLAGGSYEQYF. The CDR3, as DNA: TGCGCCAGCAGCTCAGAGGGACTAGCGGGAGGGTCCTACGAGCAGTACTTC. The rearrangement joins TRBV5-1 to TRBJ2-7, with 16 bases fitting TRBD2. The CDR3 loop spans 17 amino acids. V lost 3 bases, J lost 1 base, and 4 bases stayed unmatched. Germline V gene lookup returns CDR1 SGHRS and CDR2 YFSETQ.

This chain connects TRBV7-2 to TRBJ1-4; a possible D gene is TRBD1 (6 bases). The CDR3 consists of 12 residues. Trimming took 4 bases from V and 15 from J, leaving 15 bases between them. Germline V gives CDR1 SGHTA, CDR2 FQGNSA. The chain's CDR3 is CASSSSGTLLFF. In DNA form, the CDR3 reads TGTGCCAGCAGCTCTTCCGGGACACTCTTGTTTTTT.

The CDR3 sequence: CASSFLNTEAFF. Written as DNA, the CDR3 is TGTGCCAGCAGCTTTTTAAACACTGAAGCTTTCTTT. V usage is TRBV13 and J usage is TRBJ1-1; D is unclear. The CDR3 has 12 amino acids. Between the trimmed V and J ends, which lost 3 bases and 2 bases, there was a span of 4 bases. CDR1 is PRHDT, CDR2 FYEKMQ, per germline (reference sequence).

The V and J genes are TRBV18 and TRBJ2-1; the match to TRBD2 covers 11 bases. V trimming: 4 bases; J trimming: 2 bases; junction bases outside the gene matches: 1. CDR1 is KGHSH, CDR2 LQKENI, per germline. This CDR3 has 15 residues. CDR3: CASSLSGGAYNEQFF. In DNA, the CDR3 is TGTGCCAGCTCACTTAGCGGGGGGGCCTACAATGAGCAGTTCTTC.

The chain is built from TRBV6-2 or TRBV6-3 and TRBJ1-6; 9 bases are a match to TRBD1. J was trimmed by 5 bases and V by 2 bases; bases with no gene match: 1. There are 15 residues in the CDR3. In germline, CDR1 is MNHEY, CDR2 SVGEGT. The CDR3 spells CASSYGTGNNSPLHF. CDR3 sequence (DNA): TGTGCCAGCAGTTACGGGACAGGGAATAATTCACCCCTCCACTTT.

V and J are TRBV18 and TRBJ1-1; D is unresolved. The germline V gene has CDR1 KGHSH and CDR2 LQKENI. The V end lost 5 bases, the J end lost 4 bases, and 11 bases lay between the germline ends. This CDR3 region has 13 residues. The CDR3: CASSSEPGTEAFF. CDR3 DNA sequence: TGTGCCAGCTCATCGGAGCCTGGCACTGAAGCTTTCTTT.

The gene calls are TRBV5-5 and TRBJ1-4; D is undetermined. CDR1 and CDR2 from the germline V gene are SGHKS and YYEKEE (reference sequence). The CDR3 is 16 residues long. Trimming pared 4 bases from V and 0 bases from J, leaving 13 bases between. CDR3: CASSPGVGTTNEKLFF. DNA of the CDR3: TGTGCCAGCAGCCCGGGAGTGGGCACAACTAATGAAAAACTGTTTTTT.